The 22 T cell receptor beta chains listed next were all sequenced from one sample in a study of blood T cell repertoires in COVID-19. Using immunoSEQ multiplex PCR, the repertoire was profiled, and TCRdb retains in-frame clones only, with some absent. The sample carries about 70,000 clones, approximately 80% recorded once. The sequenced sample was peripheral blood. All receptors derive from a human donor in a cohort sampled during active COVID-19.

This clone appeared once. The rearrangement links TRBV18 to TRBJ2-1, with TRBD1 matching 9 bases. This CDR3 spans 17 amino acids. Trimming took 3 bases from V and 6 from J; bases not matched to a gene: 12. CDR1 and CDR2 (germline): KGHSH, LQKENI. CDR3 in amino acids: CASSPSTGGSLINEQFF. Written as DNA, the CDR3 is TGTGCCAGCTCACCCTCAACAGGGGGCAGTTTGATCAATGAGCAGTTCTTC.

This clone was detected once. The V and J genes are TRBV28 and TRBJ1-2; D is unclear. Trimming shortened V by 3 bases and J by 5 bases, and 13 bases separated the two germline ends. In germline, CDR1 is MDHEN, CDR2 SYDVKM. This CDR3 contains 14 residues. CDR3 sequence reads: CASSFHPGGYGYTF. CDR3 DNA: TGTGCCAGCAGTTTCCACCCCGGCGGGTATGGCTACACCTTC.

The chain combines TRBV28 with TRBJ1-5, with a weak D call TRBD1 (5 bases). The CDR3 spans 16 residues. The germline V gene has CDR1 MDHEN and CDR2 SYDVKM. Trimming cost V 5 bases and J 4 bases, with 18 bases left between them. CDR3 bases: TGTGCCAGCAGTAATCCCGCGGACACAAGGAATCAGCCCCAGCATTTT. It yields the protein CASSNPADTRNQPQHF.

The chain employs TRBV19 and TRBJ1-4; D may be TRBD1 (6 bases). The V end was cut by 3 bases, the J end by 7 bases, with 9 bases between. The CDR3 covers 13 residues. Germline V gene lookup returns CDR1 LNHDA and CDR2 SQIVND (reference sequence). CDR3 protein: CASSIQGFEKLFF. CDR3 nucleotide sequence: TGTGCCAGTAGTATCCAGGGGTTTGAAAAACTGTTTTTT.

The chain uses TRBV28 and TRBJ2-3; 7 nucleotides match TRBD1. Germline assignment: CDR1 MDHEN and CDR2 SYDVKM. The CDR3 has 15 amino acids. Germline trimming cut 5 bases from V and 3 bases from J; bases unmatched to any gene: 8. The CDR3 loop reads CASSLTGVGTDTQYF. CDR3 coding DNA: TGTGCCAGCAGTCTCACAGGGGTGGGGACAGATACGCAGTATTTT.

The J gene is TRBJ1-6, the V gene TRBV6-1; 7 nucleotides match TRBD1. The trim removed 3 bases at V and 6 bases at J, leaving 5 bases unmatched. CDR3 size: 15 residues. Germline V gene data show CDR1 as MNHNS and CDR2 as SASEGT. CDR3 sequence (DNA): TGTGCCAGCAGTGATCCGGGACAGATTAATTCACCCCTCCACTTT. Translation gives CASSDPGQINSPLHF.

The genes are TRBV5-1 and TRBJ2-5; the match to TRBD1 covers 7 bases. Germline values: CDR1 SGHRS, CDR2 YFSETQ. The CDR3 runs to 13 residues. With V trimmed by 0 bases and J by 6 bases, 2 bases remained unmatched. CDR3 loop: CASSLDRGQTQYF. CDR3 nucleotide sequence: TGCGCCAGCAGCTTGGACAGGGGACAGACCCAGTACTTC.

J is TRBJ2-7 and V is TRBV27; TRBD1 matches at 7 bases. CDR1 and CDR2 from the germline V gene are MNHEY and SMNVEV (reference sequence). The CDR3 is 13 amino acids. Losses at the gene ends were 5 bases for V and 3 bases for J; bases not matched to a gene: 4. The CDR3 loop is CASSARQGYEQYF. The CDR3, as DNA: TGTGCCAGCAGTGCCCGACAGGGCTACGAGCAGTACTTC.

This chain links TRBV30 with TRBJ2-7; 11 bases match TRBD2. This CDR3 spans 15 amino acids. The J segment lost 4 bases and the V segment lost 2 bases, leaving 7 bases of the junction unmatched. Germline V lookup: CDR1 GTSNPN, CDR2 SVGIG (reference sequence). CDR3 sequence reads: CAWSQGTSGRYEQYF. The CDR3 nucleotides are TGTGCCTGGAGTCAAGGCACTAGCGGGAGATACGAGCAGTACTTC. The full variable domain, its missing parts supplied by reference TRBV30 and TRBJ2-7, is SQTIHQWPATLVQPVGSPLSLECTVEGTSNPNLYWYRQAAGRGLQLLFYSVGIGQISSEVPQNLSASRPQDRQFILSSKKLLLSDSGFYLCAWSQGTSGRYEQYFGPGTRLTVT.

V and J are TRBV7-9 and TRBJ2-7; possible D gene TRBD1, 6 bases. The CDR3 is 14 residues long. From germline, CDR1 is SEHNR and CDR2 FQNEAQ (reference sequence). V lost 3 bases and J 3 bases, leaving 12 bases between the germline ends. CDR3 protein: CASSLGDTHYEQYF. The CDR3 nucleotides are TGTGCCAGCAGCTTGGGGGACACCCACTACGAGCAGTACTTC.

V usage is TRBV12-3 or TRBV12-4 and J usage is TRBJ2-3, with D hard to call. The V end was cut by 1 base, the J end by 2 bases, with 4 bases between. CDR3 length: 13 amino acids. CDR3 amino acids: CASSLVSTDTQYF. The CDR3 DNA reads TGTGCCAGCAGTTTAGTCTCCACAGATACGCAGTATTTT.

The chain links TRBV3-1 (or the pseudogene TRBV3-2) to TRBJ1-1; D may be TRBD1 (5 bases). Per the germline V gene, CDR1 is LGHDT and CDR2 is YNNKEL (reference sequence). V dropped 6 bases and J dropped 4 bases, with 15 bases sitting between them. This CDR3 spans 14 amino acids. The CDR3 sequence: CASREEGFGTEAFF. The CDR3 DNA sequence: TGTGCCAGCAGAGAGGAGGGGTTTGGCACTGAAGCTTTCTTT.

The chain carries TRBV3-1 (or the pseudogene TRBV3-2) and TRBJ2-2; possible D gene TRBD1, 6 bases. The germline V gene has CDR1 LGHDT and CDR2 YNNKEL (reference sequence). The CDR3 loop spans 17 amino acids. Trimming removed 1 base at V and 3 bases at J, with 15 bases between. CDR3 nucleotide sequence: TGTGCCAGCAGCCAAGGGGACATCCTCTTATACACCGGGGAGCTGTTTTTT. Translation gives CASSQGDILLYTGELFF.

To note about this clone: One end of the junction fails to match germline, which may point to a read error. The chain links TRBV7-7 to TRBJ2-1; 11 bases match TRBD2. CDR1 is SSHAT, CDR2 FNYEAQ, per germline (reference sequence). The CDR3 consists of 15 residues. The CDR3 nucleotides read TGTGCTAGCAGCTCCGGGACTAGCGGCTACAATGAGCAGTTCTTC. Translation gives CASSSGTSGYNEQFF. Based on the CDR3 plus reference TRBV7-7 and TRBJ2-1, the full variable domain is GAGVSQSPRYKVTKRGQDVTLRCDPISSHATLYWYQQALGQGPEFLTYFNYEAQPDKSGLPSDRFSAERPEGSISTLTIQRTEQRDSAMYRCASSSGTSGYNEQFFGPGTRLTVL.

The genes are TRBV6-2 or TRBV6-3 and TRBJ2-5, with 7 bases lining up with TRBD1. The CDR3 spans 15 residues. The germline gives CDR1 MNHEY, CDR2 SVGEGT. V lost 4 bases and J lost 4; bases outside the gene matches: 9. In DNA form, the CDR3 reads TGTGCCAGCAGTTCCGACAGGGATCTAGCAGAGACCCAGTACTTC. Amino acids: CASSSDRDLAETQYF.

In its sample, this clone was seen once. V gene TRBV7-9 combines with J gene TRBJ2-7, with 9 bases lining up with TRBD2. Losses at the gene ends were 3 bases for V and 3 bases for J; bases not matched to a gene: 3. This CDR3 has 14 residues. Germline V CDR1 and CDR2: SEHNR, FQNEAQ (reference sequence). In DNA, the CDR3 is TGTGCCAGCAGCTTTGCTAGCGGGAACTACGAGCAGTACTTC. Protein: CASSFASGNYEQYF.

The chain combines TRBV2 with TRBJ2-5; D may be TRBD1 (7 bases). The germline CDR1 and CDR2 sequences are SNHLY and FYNNEI. The V end lost 4 bases, the J end lost 5 bases, and 17 bases lay between the germline ends. This CDR3 comprises 15 residues. Written as DNA, the CDR3 is TGTGCCAGCAGTGGTAACAGGGGACGGGAGGAGACCCAGTACTTC. This codes for CASSGNRGREETQYF.

The chain is built from TRBV4-2 and TRBJ2-7; TRBD2 matches at 11 bases. This CDR3 comprises 14 residues. The germline CDR1 and CDR2 sequences are LGHNA and YNFKEQ. Trimming cost V 4 bases and J 4 bases; bases outside gene matches: 3. CDR3 bases: TGTGCCAGCAGCCTTGGGACTAGCGGTTACGAGCAGTACTTC. It translates to CASSLGTSGYEQYF.

V gene TRBV6-2 or TRBV6-3 combines with J gene TRBJ2-7; TRBD1 aligns across 8 bases. Germline CDR1 is MNHEY and CDR2 is SVGEGT. The CDR3 length is 15 residues. The J segment lost 1 base and the V segment lost 3 bases, leaving 5 bases of the junction unmatched. CDR3 region: CASSYDRGTSYEQYF. The CDR3 DNA sequence: TGTGCCAGCAGTTATGACAGGGGTACATCCTACGAGCAGTACTTC.

The V call is TRBV2, the J call TRBJ1-2, with 9 bases identical to TRBD1. CDR3 length: 12 amino acids. Germline V gene lookup returns CDR1 SNHLY and CDR2 FYNNEI. The V gene end was trimmed by 7 bases and the J gene end by 8 bases; junction bases not matched to a gene: 5. CDR3 DNA: TGTGCCAGCATGACAGGGGGGGTCGGCTACACCTTC. Its translation: CASMTGGVGYTF. The variable domain in full, completed from reference TRBV2 and TRBJ1-2, reads EPEVTQTPSHQVTQMGQEVILRCVPISNHLYFYWYRQILGQKVEFLVSFYNNEISEKSEIFDDQFSVERPDGSNFTLKIRSTKLEDSAMYFCASMTGGVGYTFGSGTRLTVV.

V gene TRBV6-2 or TRBV6-3 combines with J gene TRBJ1-2; D gene unclear. This CDR3 contains 15 residues. The V gene's germline CDR1 is MNHEY and CDR2 SVGEGT. The V end was cut by 6 bases, the J end by 1 base, with 15 bases between. CDR3 DNA: TGTGCCAGCAGCGAACGGGGAGGATTTAACTATGGCTACACCTTC. This sequence encodes CASSERGGFNYGYTF.

The chain couples TRBV11-2 to TRBJ2-7; TRBD2 agrees at 12 bases. The V and J ends lost 5 bases and 5 bases, in that order; junction bases with no gene match: 10. This CDR3 contains 16 residues. From germline, CDR1 is SGHAT and CDR2 FQNNGV. CDR3 coding DNA: TGTGCCAGCAGCGGGCACCGACTAGCGGGAGCTAACGAGCAGTACTTC. This codes for CASSGHRLAGANEQYF.